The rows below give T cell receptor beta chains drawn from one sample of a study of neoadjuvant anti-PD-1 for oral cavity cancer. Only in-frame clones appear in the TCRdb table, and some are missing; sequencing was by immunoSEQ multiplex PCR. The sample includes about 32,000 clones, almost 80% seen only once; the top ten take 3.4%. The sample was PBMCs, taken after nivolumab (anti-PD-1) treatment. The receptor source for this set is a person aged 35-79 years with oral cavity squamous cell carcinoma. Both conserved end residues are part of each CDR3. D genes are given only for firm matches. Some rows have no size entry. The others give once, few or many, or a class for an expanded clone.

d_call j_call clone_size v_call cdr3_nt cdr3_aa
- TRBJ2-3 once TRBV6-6 TGTGCCAGCAGTTACGGGATCTCAGATACGCAGTATTTT CASSYGISDTQYF
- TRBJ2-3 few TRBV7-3 TGTGCCAGCAGCCCAGGGGGGACTATCACAGATACGCAGTATTTT CASSPGGTITDTQYF
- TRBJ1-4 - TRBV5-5 TGTGCCAGCAGCGACTTAGGCCAGGGAGGTGAAAAACTGTTTTTT CASSDLGQGGEKLFF
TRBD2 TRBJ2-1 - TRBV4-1 TGCGCCAGCAGCCAAGAGCCTTTTACTAGCGGGGGGAGCTCCTACAATGAGCAGTTCTTC CASSQEPFTSGGSSYNEQFF
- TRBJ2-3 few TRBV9 TGTGCCAGCAGCTCCCGAAACACAGATACGCAGTATTTT CASSSRNTDTQYF
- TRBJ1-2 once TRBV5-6 TGTGCCAGCAGCTTGGGGCCAAAAGCAAATGGCTACACCTTC CASSLGPKANGYTF
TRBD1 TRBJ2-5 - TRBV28 TGTGCCAGCAGTTACAGGGGTGTCGCGAGGGGGGAGACCCAGTACTTC CASSYRGVARGETQYF
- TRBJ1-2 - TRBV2 TGTGCCAGCAGTGAAGTGTCGCCTTATGGCTACACCTTC CASSEVSPYGYTF
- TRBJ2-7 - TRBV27 TGTGCCAGCAGTACTTCCTTTTGGGACGAGCAGTACTTC CASSTSFWDEQYF
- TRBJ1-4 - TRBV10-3 TGTGCCACCAGGGACGCTCGGGCTGATGAAAAACTGTTTTTT CATRDARADEKLFF
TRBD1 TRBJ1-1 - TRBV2 TGTGCCAGCAGGCGGACAGGGGGAGCTGAAGCTTTCTTT CASRRTGGAEAFF
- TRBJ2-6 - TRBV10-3 TGTGCCATCAGTGACGGGCGGGGGCGCTCTGGGGCCAACGTCCTGACTTTC CAISDGRGRSGANVLTF
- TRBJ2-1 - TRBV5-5 TGTGCCAGCAGCTTGGAGGGCGAAAGCTCCTACAATGAGCAGTTCTTC CASSLEGESSYNEQFF
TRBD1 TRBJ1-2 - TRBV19 TGTGCCAGTTCCCAGGGACAGTACTATGGCTACACCTTC CASSQGQYYGYTF
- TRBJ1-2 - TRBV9 TGTGCCAGCAGCCCTGAATGGGGGGACATCTATGGCTACACCTTC CASSPEWGDIYGYTF
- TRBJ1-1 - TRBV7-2 TGTGCCAGCAGTTCTCGACAGGCCTCAACCCGGAACACTGAAGCTTTCTTT CASSSRQASTRNTEAFF
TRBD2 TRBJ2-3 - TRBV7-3 TGTGCCAGCAGCGTTAGGGCGGGGGTTGCAGATACGCAGTATTTT CASSVRAGVADTQYF
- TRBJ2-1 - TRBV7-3 TGTGCCAGCAGCCCTCGGGACACCCCCTACAATGAGCAGTTCTTC CASSPRDTPYNEQFF
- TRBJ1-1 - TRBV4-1 TGCGCCAGCAGCCACGGCTGGACAGAGAGGTACACTGAAGCTTTCTTT CASSHGWTERYTEAFF
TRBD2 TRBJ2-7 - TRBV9 TGTGCCAGCAGCGCCACGCCCGGGAGGTCCTACGAGCAGTACTTC CASSATPGRSYEQYF